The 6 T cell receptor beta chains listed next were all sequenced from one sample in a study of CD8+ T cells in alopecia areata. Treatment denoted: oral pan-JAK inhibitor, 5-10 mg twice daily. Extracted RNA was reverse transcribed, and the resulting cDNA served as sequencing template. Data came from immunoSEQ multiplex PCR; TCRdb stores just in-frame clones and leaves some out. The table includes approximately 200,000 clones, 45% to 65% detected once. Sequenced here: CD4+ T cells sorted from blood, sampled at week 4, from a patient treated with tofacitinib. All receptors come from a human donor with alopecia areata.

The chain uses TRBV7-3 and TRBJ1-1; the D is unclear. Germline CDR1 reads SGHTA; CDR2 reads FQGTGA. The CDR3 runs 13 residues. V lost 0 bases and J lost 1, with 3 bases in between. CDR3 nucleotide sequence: TGTGCCAGCAGCTTAACGCCGAACACTGAAGCTTTCTTT. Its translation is CASSLTPNTEAFF.

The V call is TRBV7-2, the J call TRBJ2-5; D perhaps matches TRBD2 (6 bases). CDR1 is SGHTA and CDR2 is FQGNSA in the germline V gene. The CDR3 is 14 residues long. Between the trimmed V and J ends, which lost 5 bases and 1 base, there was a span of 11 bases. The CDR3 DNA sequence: TGTGCCAGCAGCCCCCGGGACTTCCAAGAGACCCAGTACTTC. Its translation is CASSPRDFQETQYF.

The CDR3 sequence: CASSLAGGVEAFF. CDR3 DNA: TGTGCCAGCAGCTTAGCAGGGGGAGTTGAAGCTTTCTTT. This chain joins TRBV7-9 and TRBJ1-1, with D maybe TRBD1 (6 bases). The CDR3 loop spans 13 amino acids. Germline loops: CDR1 SEHNR, CDR2 FQNEAQ (reference sequence). The V end lost 0 bases, the J end lost 7 bases, and 9 bases lay between the germline ends. Drawing the rest from reference TRBV7-9 and TRBJ1-1, the complete variable domain is DTGVSQNPRHKITKRGQNVTFRCDPISEHNRLYWYRQTLGQGPEFLTYFQNEAQLEKSRLLSDRFSAERPKGSFSTLEIQRTEQGDSAMYLCASSLAGGVEAFFGQGTRLTVV.

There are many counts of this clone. This CDR3 is CASSFIGTDEKLFF. For the CDR3, the DNA is TGTGCCAGCAGTTTTATCGGGACGGATGAAAAACTGTTTTTT. The V gene is TRBV28, the J gene TRBJ1-4; TRBD1 might be the D (5 bases). The V and J ends lost 3 bases and 6 bases respectively, with 11 bases between them. The germline V gene has CDR1 MDHEN and CDR2 SYDVKM. The CDR3 consists of 14 residues.

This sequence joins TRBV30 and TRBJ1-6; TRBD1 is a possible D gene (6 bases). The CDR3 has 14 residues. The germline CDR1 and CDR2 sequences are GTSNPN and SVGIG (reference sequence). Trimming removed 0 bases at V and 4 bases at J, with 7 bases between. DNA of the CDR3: TGTGCCTGGAGTGTACAGGGATATAATTCACCCCTCCACTTT. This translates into CAWSVQGYNSPLHF. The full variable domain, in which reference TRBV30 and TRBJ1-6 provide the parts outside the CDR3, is SQTIHQWPATLVQPVGSPLSLECTVEGTSNPNLYWYRQAAGRGLQLLFYSVGIGQISSEVPQNLSASRPQDRQFILSSKKLLLSDSGFYLCAWSVQGYNSPLHFGNGTRLTVT.

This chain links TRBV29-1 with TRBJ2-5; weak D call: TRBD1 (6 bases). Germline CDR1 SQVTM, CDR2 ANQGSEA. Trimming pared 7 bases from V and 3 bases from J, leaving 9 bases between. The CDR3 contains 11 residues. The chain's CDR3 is CSDTGKETQYF. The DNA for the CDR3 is TGCAGCGATACAGGGAAAGAGACCCAGTACTTC.